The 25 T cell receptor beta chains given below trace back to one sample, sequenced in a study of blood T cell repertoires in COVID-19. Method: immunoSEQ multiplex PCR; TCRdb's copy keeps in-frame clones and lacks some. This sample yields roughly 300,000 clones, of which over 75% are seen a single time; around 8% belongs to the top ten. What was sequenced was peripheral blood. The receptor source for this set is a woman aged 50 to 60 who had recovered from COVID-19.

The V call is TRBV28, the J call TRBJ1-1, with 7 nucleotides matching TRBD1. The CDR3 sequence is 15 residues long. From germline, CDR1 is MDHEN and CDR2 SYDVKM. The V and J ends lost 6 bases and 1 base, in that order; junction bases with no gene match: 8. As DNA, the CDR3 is TGTGCCAGCAGACCCCAGGGACAGCAGAACACTGAAGCTTTCTTT. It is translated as CASRPQGQQNTEAFF.

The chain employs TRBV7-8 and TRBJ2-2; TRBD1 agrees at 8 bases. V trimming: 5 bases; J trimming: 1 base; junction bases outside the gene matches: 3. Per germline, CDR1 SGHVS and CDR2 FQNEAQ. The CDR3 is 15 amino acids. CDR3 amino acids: CASSVDRGNTGELFF. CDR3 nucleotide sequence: TGTGCCAGCAGCGTCGACAGGGGGAACACCGGGGAGCTGTTTTTT.

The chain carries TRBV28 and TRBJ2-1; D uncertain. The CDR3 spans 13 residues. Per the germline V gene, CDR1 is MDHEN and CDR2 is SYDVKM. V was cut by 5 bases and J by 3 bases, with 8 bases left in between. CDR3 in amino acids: CASSTISYNEQFF. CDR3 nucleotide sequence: TGTGCCAGCAGTACGATCAGCTACAATGAGCAGTTCTTC.

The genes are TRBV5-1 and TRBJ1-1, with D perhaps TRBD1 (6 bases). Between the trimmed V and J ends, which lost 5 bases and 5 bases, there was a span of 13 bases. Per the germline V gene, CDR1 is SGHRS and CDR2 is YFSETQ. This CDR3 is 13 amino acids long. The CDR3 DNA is TGCGCCAGCAGACCCGGGCAGGGGACTGAAGCTTTCTTT. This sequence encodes CASRPGQGTEAFF.

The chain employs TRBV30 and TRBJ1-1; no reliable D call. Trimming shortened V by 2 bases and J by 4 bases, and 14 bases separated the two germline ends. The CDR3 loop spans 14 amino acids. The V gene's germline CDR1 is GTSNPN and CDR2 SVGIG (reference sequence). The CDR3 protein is CAWSKAATGTEAFF. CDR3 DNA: TGTGCCTGGAGTAAGGCAGCCACGGGCACTGAAGCTTTCTTT.

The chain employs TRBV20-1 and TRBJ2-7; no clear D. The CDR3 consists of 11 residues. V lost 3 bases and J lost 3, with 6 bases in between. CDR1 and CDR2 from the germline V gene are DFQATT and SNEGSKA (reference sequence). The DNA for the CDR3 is TGCAGTGCTAGTTCGGGCTACGAGCAGTACTTC. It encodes CSASSGYEQYF.

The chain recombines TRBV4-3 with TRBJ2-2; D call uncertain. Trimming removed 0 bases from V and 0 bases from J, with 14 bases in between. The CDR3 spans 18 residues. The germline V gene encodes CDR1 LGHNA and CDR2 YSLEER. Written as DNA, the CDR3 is TGCGCCAGCAGCCAAGATTTGGGCAGCCGCACGAACACCGGGGAGCTGTTTTTT. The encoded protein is CASSQDLGSRTNTGELFF.

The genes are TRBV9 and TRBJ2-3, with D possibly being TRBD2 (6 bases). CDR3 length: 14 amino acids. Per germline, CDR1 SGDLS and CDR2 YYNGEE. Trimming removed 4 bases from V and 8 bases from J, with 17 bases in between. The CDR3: CASSPGTLYGTQYF. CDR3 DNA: TGTGCCAGCAGCCCCGGGACTCTCTATGGTACGCAGTATTTT.

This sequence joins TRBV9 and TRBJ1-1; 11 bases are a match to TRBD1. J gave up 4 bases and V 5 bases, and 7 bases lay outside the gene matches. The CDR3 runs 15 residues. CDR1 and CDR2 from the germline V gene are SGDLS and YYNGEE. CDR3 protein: CASSSGTGGGTEAFF. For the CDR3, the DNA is TGTGCCAGCAGTTCCGGGACAGGGGGTGGCACTGAAGCTTTCTTT. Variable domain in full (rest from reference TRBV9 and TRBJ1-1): DSGVTQTPKHLITATGQRVTLRCSPRSGDLSVYWYQQSLDQGLQFLIQYYNGEERAKGNILERFSAQQFPDLHSELNLSSLELGDSALYFCASSSGTGGGTEAFFGQGTRLTVV.

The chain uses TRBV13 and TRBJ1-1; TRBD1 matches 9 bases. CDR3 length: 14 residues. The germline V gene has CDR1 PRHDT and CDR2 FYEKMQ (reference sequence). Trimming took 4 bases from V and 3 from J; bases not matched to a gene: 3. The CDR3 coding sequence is TGTGCCAGCAGCTCCCGGGACAGGGACACTGAAGCTTTCTTT. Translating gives CASSSRDRDTEAFF.

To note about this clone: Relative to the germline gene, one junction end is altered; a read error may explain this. CDR3 region: CASREGQGAREQYF. The DNA for the CDR3 is TGTGCCAGCAGGGAAGGACAGGGGGCGAGGGAGCAGTACTTC. The rearrangement links TRBV6-1 to TRBJ2-7, with 11 bases lining up with TRBD1. CDR3 length equals 14 residues. Germline V gene lookup returns CDR1 MNHNS and CDR2 SASEGT.

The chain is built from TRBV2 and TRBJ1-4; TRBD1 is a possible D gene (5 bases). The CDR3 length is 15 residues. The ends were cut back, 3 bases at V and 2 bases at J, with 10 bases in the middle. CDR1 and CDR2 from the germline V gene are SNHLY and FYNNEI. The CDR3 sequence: CASSELGLTNEKLFF. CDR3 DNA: TGTGCCAGCAGTGAGTTGGGGCTTACTAATGAAAAACTGTTTTTT.

DNA of the CDR3: TGTGCCAGCAGTTTCACCGGGACAGGGGTATTTTTTGGGCACAATGAGCAGTTCTTC. Residues: CASSFTGTGVFFGHNEQFF. The chain is built from TRBV28 and TRBJ2-1; 10 nucleotides match TRBD1. Germline V lookup: CDR1 MDHEN, CDR2 SYDVKM. The ends lost 3 bases at V and 5 bases at J; junction bases unmatched: 16. There are 19 residues in the CDR3. Supplemented by reference TRBV28 and TRBJ2-1, the full variable domain reads DVKVTQSSRYLVKRTGEKVFLECVQDMDHENMFWYRQDPGLGLRLIYFSYDVKMKEKGDIPEGYSVSREKKERFSLILESASTNQTSMYLCASSFTGTGVFFGHNEQFFGPGTRLTVL.

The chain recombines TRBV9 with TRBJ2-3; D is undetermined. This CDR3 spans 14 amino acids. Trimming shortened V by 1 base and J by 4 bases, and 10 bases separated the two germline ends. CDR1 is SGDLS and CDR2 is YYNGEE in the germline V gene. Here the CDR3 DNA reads TGTGCCAGCAGCGTATCACAGCTCGCAGATACGCAGTATTTT. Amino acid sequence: CASSVSQLADTQYF.

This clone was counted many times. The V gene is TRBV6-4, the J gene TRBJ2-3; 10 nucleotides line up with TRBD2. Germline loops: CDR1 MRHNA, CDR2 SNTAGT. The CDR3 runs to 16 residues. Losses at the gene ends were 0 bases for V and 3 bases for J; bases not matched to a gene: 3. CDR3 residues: CASSDSPSGGTDTQYF. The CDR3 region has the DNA TGTGCCAGCAGTGACTCGCCTAGCGGGGGAACAGATACGCAGTATTTT.

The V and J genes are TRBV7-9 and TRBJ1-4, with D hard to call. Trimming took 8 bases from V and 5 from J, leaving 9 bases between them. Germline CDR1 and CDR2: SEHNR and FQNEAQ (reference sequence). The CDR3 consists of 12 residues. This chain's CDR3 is CASEGLNEKLFF. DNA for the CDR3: TGTGCCAGCGAGGGTCTGAATGAAAAACTGTTTTTT.

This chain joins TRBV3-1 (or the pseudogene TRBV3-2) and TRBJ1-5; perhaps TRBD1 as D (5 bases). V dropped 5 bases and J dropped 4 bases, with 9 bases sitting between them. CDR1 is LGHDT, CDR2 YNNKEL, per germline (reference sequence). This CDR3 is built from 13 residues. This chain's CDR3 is CASSSSGNQPQHF. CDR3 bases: TGTGCCAGCAGCTCCTCAGGGAATCAGCCCCAGCATTTT.

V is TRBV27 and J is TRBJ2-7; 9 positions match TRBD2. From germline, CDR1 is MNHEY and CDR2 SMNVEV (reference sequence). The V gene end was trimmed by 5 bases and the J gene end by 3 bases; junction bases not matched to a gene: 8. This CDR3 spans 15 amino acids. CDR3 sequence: CASSNRLAGLYEQYF. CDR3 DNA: TGTGCCAGCAGTAATCGCCTAGCGGGGCTCTACGAGCAGTACTTC.

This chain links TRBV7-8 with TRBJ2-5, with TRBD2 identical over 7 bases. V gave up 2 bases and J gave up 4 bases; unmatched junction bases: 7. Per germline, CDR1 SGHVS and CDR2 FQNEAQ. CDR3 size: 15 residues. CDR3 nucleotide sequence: TGTGCCAGCAGCTTAAACGGACTAGAGGTAGAGACCCAGTACTTC. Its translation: CASSLNGLEVETQYF.

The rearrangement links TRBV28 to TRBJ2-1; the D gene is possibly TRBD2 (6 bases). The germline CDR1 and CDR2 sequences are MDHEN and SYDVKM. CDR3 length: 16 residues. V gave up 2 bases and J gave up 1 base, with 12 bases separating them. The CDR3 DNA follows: TGTGCCAGCAGTTTAGCCCCGCGGGGTTCCTACAATGAGCAGTTCTTC. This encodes CASSLAPRGSYNEQFF.

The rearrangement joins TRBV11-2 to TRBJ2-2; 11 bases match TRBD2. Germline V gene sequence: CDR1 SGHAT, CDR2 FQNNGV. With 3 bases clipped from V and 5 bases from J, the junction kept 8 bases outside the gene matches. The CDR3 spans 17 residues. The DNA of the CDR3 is TGTGCCAGCAGCTTTGTAACTAGCGGGGGAAGAACCGGGGAGCTGTTTTTT. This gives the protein CASSFVTSGGRTGELFF.

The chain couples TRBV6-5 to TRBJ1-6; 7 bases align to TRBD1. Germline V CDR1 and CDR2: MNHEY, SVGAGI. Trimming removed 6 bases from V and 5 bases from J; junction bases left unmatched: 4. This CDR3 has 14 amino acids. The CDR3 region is CASSTGQNNSPLHF. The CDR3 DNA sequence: TGTGCCAGCAGCACGGGACAGAATAATTCACCCCTCCACTTT.

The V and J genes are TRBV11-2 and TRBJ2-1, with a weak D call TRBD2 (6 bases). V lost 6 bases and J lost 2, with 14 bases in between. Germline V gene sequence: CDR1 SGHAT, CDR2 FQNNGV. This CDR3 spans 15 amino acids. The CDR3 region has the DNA TGTGCCAGCAGTGTCGGGAGAGGGGCCTACAATGAGCAGTTCTTC. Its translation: CASSVGRGAYNEQFF. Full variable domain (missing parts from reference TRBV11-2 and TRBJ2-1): EAGVAQSPRYKIIEKRQSVAFWCNPISGHATLYWYQQILGQGPKLLIQFQNNGVVDDSQLPKDRFSAERLKGVDSTLKIQPAKLEDSAVYLCASSVGRGAYNEQFFGPGTRLTVL.

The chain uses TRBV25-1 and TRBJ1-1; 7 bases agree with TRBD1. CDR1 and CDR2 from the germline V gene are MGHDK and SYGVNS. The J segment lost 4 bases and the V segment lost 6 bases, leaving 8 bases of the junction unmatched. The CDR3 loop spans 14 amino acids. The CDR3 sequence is CASREQGSATEAFF. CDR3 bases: TGTGCCAGCAGGGAACAGGGGAGCGCCACTGAAGCTTTCTTT.

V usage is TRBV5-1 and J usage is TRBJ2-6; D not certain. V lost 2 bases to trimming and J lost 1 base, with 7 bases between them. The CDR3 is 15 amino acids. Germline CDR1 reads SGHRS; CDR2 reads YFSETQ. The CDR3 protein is CASSFDTSGANVLTF. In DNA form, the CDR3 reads TGCGCCAGCAGCTTTGACACATCTGGGGCCAACGTCCTGACTTTC.